This is a list of T cell receptor beta chains from one sample in a study of technical replicates of blood from a few donors. Assay used: immunoSEQ multiplex PCR; TCRdb lists only in-frame clones, some missing. The sample carries tens of thousands of clones, 85% to 90% recorded once. The sample comprised PBMCs. The receptors originated from a human donor in good health. Some clones in this sample may be carry-over from other donors' samples. CDR3s include the opening cysteine and the closing phenylalanine or tryptophan. The D gene is left open where the match is weak. Clone size is stated in some rows and not others, as once, few, many or a class when expanded.

>NA|NA|TRBJ2-7|TRBV5-4
CASSFFRGGRNPYEQYF
TGTGCCAGCAGCTTTTTTAGGGGCGGCCGGAACCCCTACGAGCAGTACTTC
>TRBD2|NA|TRBJ2-1|TRBV10-3
CAISETSGTYNEQFF
TGTGCCATCAGCGAAACTAGCGGCACCTACAATGAGCAGTTCTTC
>NA|NA|TRBJ2-1|TRBV6-5
CASSYLLDDNEQFF
TGTGCCAGCAGTTACTTACTAGATGACAATGAGCAGTTCTTC
>NA|NA|TRBJ2-1|TRBV4-2
CASSQDWSGTYNEQFF
TGTGCCAGCAGCCAAGATTGGAGCGGTACCTACAATGAGCAGTTCTTC
>TRBD2|NA|TRBJ2-3|TRBV5-4
CASSLAGSGDTQYF
TGTGCCAGCAGTCTAGCGGGGTCAGGGGATACGCAGTATTTT
>NA|NA|TRBJ1-1|TRBV28
CASSSPSPRSAFF
TGTGCCAGCAGTTCACCTAGCCCGAGATCAGCTTTCTTT
>NA|NA|TRBJ2-1|TRBV30
CAWSTGPPYNEQFF
TGTGCCTGGAGTACAGGGCCCCCTTACAATGAGCAGTTCTTC
>TRBD1|NA|TRBJ1-6|TRBV6-5
CASRSGTGSSPLHF
TGTGCCAGCAGGTCCGGGACAGGCAGTTCACCCCTCCACTTT
>TRBD1|NA|TRBJ2-7|TRBV7-2
CASSQWTGGGYEQYF
TGTGCCAGCAGCCAATGGACAGGGGGAGGCTACGAGCAGTACTTC
>TRBD2|NA|TRBJ2-2|TRBV7-2
CASSRTSANTGELFF
TGTGCCAGCAGCCGGACTAGCGCTAACACCGGGGAGCTGTTTTTT
>NA|NA|TRBJ2-2|TRBV9
CASSVDPGSDTGELFF
TGTGCCAGCAGCGTAGACCCAGGGTCGGACACCGGGGAGCTGTTTTTT
>NA|few|TRBJ1-6|TRBV4-3
CASSQGVLGSNSPLHF
TGCGCCAGCAGCCAAGGGGTCTTGGGCTCTAATTCACCCCTCCACTTT
>NA|once|TRBJ2-1|TRBV9
CASSYTSESSYNEQFF
TGTGCCAGCAGCTACACAAGCGAAAGCTCCTACAATGAGCAGTTCTTC
>TRBD1|NA|TRBJ1-4|TRBV29-1
CSARTGLEKLFF
TGCAGCGCCCGGACAGGGCTAGAAAAACTGTTTTTT
>NA|NA|TRBJ2-7|TRBV6-5
CASRVSRGTYEQYF
TGTGCCAGCAGGGTCTCCAGGGGAACCTACGAGCAGTACTTC
>TRBD1|NA|TRBJ1-1|TRBV4-2
CASSQFTGGGTEAFF
TGTGCCAGCAGCCAGTTCACAGGGGGGGGCACTGAAGCTTTCTTT
>NA|NA|TRBJ1-3|TRBV5-6
CASRGAGVNTIYF
TGTGCCAGCAGGGGCGCAGGGGTAAACACCATATATTTT
>NA|NA|TRBJ2-2|TRBV7-2
CASSTRDLNTGELFF
TGTGCCAGCAGCACCCGGGACTTGAACACCGGGGAGCTGTTTTTT
>NA|NA|TRBJ1-2|TRBV6-5
CASSPAMYHNYGYTF
TGTGCCAGCAGTCCCGCGATGTACCATAACTATGGCTACACCTTC
>TRBD2|NA|TRBJ2-5|TRBV6-1
CASSSGGLGETQYF
TGTGCCAGCAGCTCCGGGGGGTTAGGGGAGACCCAGTACTTC
>NA|NA|TRBJ2-2|TRBV6-4
CASSDGTNTGELFF
TGTGCCAGCAGTGACGGGACTAACACCGGGGAGCTGTTTTTT
>NA|NA|TRBJ2-7|TRBV5-6
CASSFFGGNRGNDEQYF
TGTGCCAGCAGCTTTTTTGGAGGGAACAGGGGTAACGACGAGCAGTACTTC
>TRBD2|NA|TRBJ2-7|TRBV2
CASSLRDYTYEQYF
TGTGCCAGCAGCCTCCGGGACTATACCTACGAGCAGTACTTC
>NA|few|TRBJ1-5|TRBV18
CASSPAGGNQPQHF
TGTGCCAGCTCACCGGCGGGGGGGAATCAGCCCCAGCATTTT
>NA|few|TRBJ2-1|TRBV19
CASLEGLGEQFF
TGTGCCAGTCTTGAGGGATTGGGTGAGCAGTTCTTC
>TRBD2|NA|TRBJ2-1|TRBV5-1
CASSLSGGHYNEQFF
TGCGCCAGCAGCCTTAGCGGGGGGCACTACAATGAGCAGTTCTTC
>TRBD1|NA|TRBJ1-4|TRBV5-4
CASSSTGNREKLFF
TGTGCCAGCAGCTCGACAGGGAATCGTGAAAAACTGTTTTTT
>TRBD2|NA|TRBJ2-5|TRBV7-9
CASSLVSGSQETQYF
TGTGCCAGCAGCTTAGTTAGCGGGAGTCAAGAGACCCAGTACTTC
>TRBD1|NA|TRBJ1-5|TRBV6-5
CATQGESGSNQPQHF
TGTGCCACCCAGGGGGAGTCGGGAAGCAATCAGCCCCAGCATTTT
>TRBD2|NA|TRBJ2-5|TRBV9
CASSVGVAGGKIQETQYF
TGTGCCAGCAGCGTAGGAGTTGCGGGGGGTAAGATTCAAGAGACCCAGTACTTC
>TRBD2|NA|TRBJ2-3|TRBV5-4
CASSSRLAGGPSTDTQYF
TGTGCCAGCAGCTCTAGACTAGCGGGAGGACCGAGCACAGATACGCAGTATTTT
>TRBD2|NA|TRBJ2-3|TRBV12-5
CASSGSSGATDTQYF
TGTGCTAGTAGTGGGTCTAGCGGGGCCACAGATACGCAGTATTTT
>NA|NA|TRBJ2-3|TRBV30
CAWSVEDTQYF
TGTGCCTGGAGTGTAGAGGATACGCAGTATTTT
>TRBD2|NA|TRBJ2-1|TRBV25-1
CASGRRGGLNEQFF
TGTGCCAGCGGGCGGCGGGGGGGCTTGAATGAGCAGTTCTTC
>TRBD1|NA|TRBJ2-3|TRBV7-3
CASSPKGQVDTQYF
TGTGCCAGCAGCCCAAAGGGACAGGTTGATACGCAGTATTTT
>NA|NA|TRBJ1-1|TRBV7-9
CASSRDWGTEAFF
TGTGCCAGCAGCCGGGACTGGGGAACTGAAGCTTTCTTT
>NA|NA|TRBJ2-5|TRBV11-2
CASSLGAETQYF
TGTGCCAGCAGCTTAGGGGCAGAGACCCAGTACTTC
>NA|NA|TRBJ2-7|TRBV7-9
CASSLADGKTYEQYF
TGTGCCAGCAGCTTGGCCGACGGGAAGACCTACGAGCAGTACTTC
>TRBD2|NA|TRBJ2-3|TRBV7-8
CASSIRGGPSTDTQYF
TGTGCCAGCAGCATACGGGGGGGCCCATCAACAGATACGCAGTATTTT
>NA|NA|TRBJ2-3|TRBV10-3
CAISESTGTDTQYF
TGTGCCATCAGTGAGTCGACGGGGACAGATACGCAGTATTTT
>NA|NA|TRBJ2-5|TRBV20-1
CSAEREETQYF
TGCAGTGCCGAGAGAGAAGAGACCCAGTACTTC
>NA|NA|TRBJ2-1|TRBV5-1
CASSLGQGGGEQFF
TGCGCCAGCAGCTTGGGGCAGGGAGGGGGTGAGCAGTTCTTC